Below are 29 T cell receptor beta chains sequenced from a single sample in a study of cytotoxic CD8 clonotypes in ibrutinib-treated CLL (dated by TCRdb to the early 2020s). Sample time point, as interpreted from the label and publication: 12 to 13 months on ibrutinib. Preparation of the library involved the immunoSEQ multiplex PCR assay. TCRdb holds this immuneACCESS table with in-frame rearrangements only. Some clones are missing; in checked studies, unresolved V genes explain under half, and the rest has no known cause. The sample yields 68,000 or so clones; roughly 72% were counted once. The ten largest account for roughly 5.7% of the sample. Sequencing was performed on PBMCs, taken after 12 months of ibrutinib treatment. The source is a human donor with chronic lymphocytic leukemia.

The chain has TRBV5-1 and TRBJ1-2, with TRBD1 matching over 10 bases. CDR1 is SGHRS and CDR2 is YFSETQ in the germline V gene. V was pared by 4 bases and J by 6 bases, with 3 bases of the junction left unmatched. The length of the CDR3 is 13 residues. This chain's CDR3 is CASSRDRGHGYTF. CDR3 in DNA: TGCGCCAGCAGCCGGGACAGGGGTCATGGCTACACCTTC.

V and J are TRBV5-4 and TRBJ2-3; D perhaps matches TRBD2 (6 bases). With 7 bases removed from V and 3 bases from J, the gap between germline ends came to 18 bases. The CDR3 is 15 residues long. Germline lookup yields CDR1 SGHNT and CDR2 YYREEE (reference sequence). The CDR3 loop reads CASFQRGGWTDTQYF. The DNA for the CDR3 is TGTGCCAGCTTCCAAAGGGGAGGTTGGACAGATACGCAGTATTTT. Using reference TRBV5-4 and TRBJ2-3 for the parts outside the CDR3, the full variable domain is ETGVTQSPTHLIKTRGQQVTLRCSSQSGHNTVSWYQQALGQGPQFIFQYYREEENGRGNFPPRFSGLQFPNYSSELNVNALELDDSALYLCASFQRGGWTDTQYFGPGTRLTVL.

J is TRBJ2-7 and V is TRBV7-2; 8 bases fit TRBD1. Germline V gives CDR1 SGHTA, CDR2 FQGNSA. V lost 3 bases and J lost 2; bases outside the gene matches: 6. The CDR3 is 15 residues long. The CDR3 nucleotides are TGTGCCAGCAGCTTCGGTCAGGGGGCTCCCTACGAGCAGTACTTC. This gives the protein CASSFGQGAPYEQYF.

A few counts support this clone. The chain recombines TRBV7-9 with TRBJ1-2; D is ambiguous. The germline V gene encodes CDR1 SEHNR and CDR2 FQNEAQ (reference sequence). The CDR3 contains 12 residues. The V gene lost 5 bases and the J gene lost 3 bases, with 7 bases spanning the gap. CDR3: CASSPRDYGYTF. CDR3 bases: TGTGCCAGCAGCCCACGGGACTATGGCTACACCTTC.

This clone came up a few times. J is TRBJ1-1 and V is TRBV7-6; tentative D call: TRBD1 (5 bases). The CDR3 is 15 amino acids. Trimming shortened V by 5 bases and J by 0 bases, and 13 bases separated the two germline ends. CDR1 and CDR2 from the germline V gene are SGHVS and FNYEAQ. In nucleotides, the CDR3 is TGTGCCAGCAGCCCCCAGACAGCCATGAACACTGAAGCTTTCTTT. This sequence encodes CASSPQTAMNTEAFF. Full variable domain (missing parts from reference TRBV7-6 and TRBJ1-1): GAGVSQSPRYKVTKRGQDVALRCDPISGHVSLYWYRQALGQGPEFLTYFNYEAQQDKSGLPNDRFSAERPEGSISTLTIQRTEQRDSAMYRCASSPQTAMNTEAFFGQGTRLTVV.

This clone was detected only a few times. As DNA, the CDR3 is TGTGCCATCAGTTTACAGGGACGCTACGAGCAGTACTTC. Translation gives CAISLQGRYEQYF. The J gene is TRBJ2-7, the V gene TRBV10-3; D might be TRBD1 (6 bases). Trimming took 5 bases from V and 3 from J, leaving 11 bases between them. Germline CDR1 ENHRY, CDR2 SYGVKD. The CDR3 length is 13 residues.

The chain combines TRBV29-1 with TRBJ2-3; either TRBD1 or TRBD2 may supply D (5 bases each). The germline gives CDR1 SQVTM, CDR2 ANQGSEA. The V and J ends lost 7 bases and 3 bases respectively, with 17 bases between them. The CDR3 is made up of 14 amino acids. The DNA of the CDR3 is TGCAGCGCCCGGGGAGTAGGGGAGACAGATACGCAGTATTTT. Protein product: CSARGVGETDTQYF.

This clone was counted between two and nine times. V and J are TRBV2 and TRBJ2-7, with D possibly being TRBD1 (5 bases). Per germline, CDR1 SNHLY and CDR2 FYNNEI. V was cut by 7 bases and J by 0 bases, with 7 bases left in between. The CDR3 length is 12 residues. The DNA for the CDR3 is TGTGCCAGCAAAAGGGGCTCCTACGAGCAGTACTTC. Amino acids: CASKRGSYEQYF.

The rearrangement uses TRBV5-1 and TRBJ2-5, with a possible D match to TRBD1 (5 bases). V lost 4 bases and J lost 2, with 15 bases in between. This CDR3 spans 15 amino acids. Germline values: CDR1 SGHRS, CDR2 YFSETQ. In nucleotides, the CDR3 is TGCGCCAGCAGCCCCCGGTTAACAGGTCAAGAGACCCAGTACTTC. Amino acid sequence: CASSPRLTGQETQYF.

The chain joins TRBV27 to TRBJ2-7; D gene uncertain. The CDR3 spans 13 residues. V lost 3 bases, J lost 3 bases, and 9 bases lay in between. CDR1 is MNHEY, CDR2 SMNVEV, per germline (reference sequence). As DNA, the CDR3 is TGTGCCAGCAGTTTTGGCAGGCACTACGAGCAGTACTTC. This sequence encodes CASSFGRHYEQYF.

V gene TRBV7-2 combines with J gene TRBJ1-6; 9 bases map to TRBD1. CDR1 is SGHTA and CDR2 is FQGNSA in the germline V gene. The V and J ends lost 5 bases and 10 bases, in that order; junction bases with no gene match: 3. The CDR3 is 13 residues long. CDR3 sequence reads: CASSRQGGSPLHF. For the CDR3, the DNA is TGTGCCAGCAGCCGACAGGGGGGATCACCCCTCCACTTT.

The chain couples TRBV5-1 to TRBJ1-2; weak D call: TRBD1 (5 bases). The germline V and J ends were trimmed by 0 bases and 2 bases, with 8 bases remaining between them. The CDR3 is 14 residues long. Germline-derived CDR1 and CDR2 are SGHRS and YFSETQ. The CDR3 sequence is CASSLGGENYGYTF. DNA of the CDR3: TGCGCCAGCAGCTTGGGAGGGGAGAACTATGGCTACACCTTC.

The V call is TRBV2, the J call TRBJ1-2, with a possible D match to TRBD1 (5 bases). This CDR3 has 14 residues. Germline-derived CDR1 and CDR2 are SNHLY and FYNNEI. Trimming took 2 bases from V and 5 from J, leaving 12 bases between them. The CDR3 DNA sequence: TGTGCCAGCAGTGAACAGGGCGTTGAGTATGGCTACACCTTC. It is translated as CASSEQGVEYGYTF.

This clone appeared a few times. The V and J genes are TRBV19 and TRBJ2-4; D is possibly TRBD1 or TRBD2 (5 bases each). This CDR3 has 16 residues. Germline-derived CDR1 and CDR2 are LNHDA and SQIVND (reference sequence). V was trimmed by 4 bases and J by 0 bases, leaving 13 bases between them. For the CDR3, the DNA is TGTGCCAGTAGTACCGGGACCCTCTTAGCCAAAAACATTCAGTACTTC. Translating gives CASSTGTLLAKNIQYF.

V gene TRBV6-5 combines with J gene TRBJ2-1; a possible D gene is TRBD1 (5 bases). From germline, CDR1 is MNHEY and CDR2 SVGAGI. V lost 2 bases and J lost 7, with 15 bases in between. CDR3 length: 15 amino acids. In nucleotides, the CDR3 is TGTGCCAGCAGTTACACCGGTGGCAGGGCGAATGAGCAGTTCTTC. Translation: CASSYTGGRANEQFF.

The genes are TRBV7-2 and TRBJ2-3; D is tentatively TRBD1 or TRBD2 (7 bases each). The germline V and J ends were trimmed by 5 bases and 5 bases, with 17 bases remaining between them. CDR3 length equals 15 residues. Germline values: CDR1 SGHTA, CDR2 FQGNSA. The CDR3, as DNA: TGTGCCAGCAGCCCGGCAGGGGGGAGGGAAGATACGCAGTATTTT. It codes for CASSPAGGREDTQYF.

The chain carries TRBV2 and TRBJ2-7; possible D gene TRBD1, 6 bases. Trimming shortened V by 8 bases and J by 7 bases, and 15 bases separated the two germline ends. The CDR3 totals 12 residues. Germline loops: CDR1 SNHLY, CDR2 FYNNEI. The CDR3: CASRQGTGEQYF. The DNA of the CDR3 is TGTGCCAGCCGGCAGGGGACGGGAGAGCAGTACTTC. Together with reference TRBV2 and TRBJ2-7, the CDR3 gives the full variable domain: EPEVTQTPSHQVTQMGQEVILRCVPISNHLYFYWYRQILGQKVEFLVSFYNNEISEKSEIFDDQFSVERPDGSNFTLKIRSTKLEDSAMYFCASRQGTGEQYFGPGTRLTVT.

V is TRBV5-1 and J is TRBJ1-2; 8 bases agree with TRBD1. CDR3 length equals 15 residues. V lost 0 bases, J lost 3 bases, and 4 bases stayed unmatched. Germline V gene lookup returns CDR1 SGHRS and CDR2 YFSETQ. The CDR3 sequence: CASSLESGGDYGYTF. In nucleotides, the CDR3 is TGCGCCAGCAGCTTGGAGTCAGGGGGCGACTATGGCTACACCTTC.

The V and J genes are TRBV6-4 and TRBJ2-3; tentatively, D is TRBD1 or TRBD2 (5 bases each). CDR1 MRHNA and CDR2 SNTAGT come from the germline V gene. Trimming stripped 5 bases from V and 6 bases from J, with 12 bases between. The CDR3 totals 13 residues. The CDR3 is CASSIEGTDTQYF. CDR3 DNA: TGTGCCAGCAGTATAGAGGGGACGGATACGCAGTATTTT.

This clone was seen a few times. V gene TRBV4-2 combines with J gene TRBJ2-5; no clear D gene. The length of the CDR3 is 13 residues. CDR1 and CDR2 from the germline V gene are LGHNA and YNFKEQ. The V and J ends lost 4 bases and 5 bases respectively, with 11 bases between them. CDR3 nucleotide sequence: TGTGCCAGCAGCCGCCGGTTCCGGGAGACCCAGTACTTC. This codes for CASSRRFRETQYF.

The chain couples TRBV29-1 to TRBJ2-2; 7 bases align to TRBD1. CDR3 length: 17 residues. Germline V gene sequence: CDR1 SQVTM, CDR2 ANQGSEA. J lost 0 bases, V lost 1 base, and 8 bases had no gene match. CDR3 bases: TGCAGCGTTGAAGTAGAGACAGGGCCCGCGAACACCGGGGAGCTGTTTTTT. It yields the protein CSVEVETGPANTGELFF.

The genes are TRBV9 and TRBJ2-7, with 9 bases aligning to TRBD1. With 3 bases clipped from V and 3 bases from J, the junction kept 4 bases outside the gene matches. This CDR3 spans 14 amino acids. From germline, CDR1 is SGDLS and CDR2 YYNGEE. The CDR3 coding sequence is TGTGCCAGCAGCGAATGGGACAGGGACTACGAGCAGTACTTC. It codes for CASSEWDRDYEQYF.

The V gene is TRBV2, the J gene TRBJ1-4; 9 bases line up with TRBD1. The CDR3 is 14 residues long. V gave up 3 bases and J gave up 8 bases; unmatched junction bases: 4. CDR1 is SNHLY and CDR2 is FYNNEI in the germline V gene. The chain's CDR3 is CASSDGTGREKLFF. CDR3 nucleotides: TGTGCCAGCAGTGACGGGACAGGGCGGGAAAAACTGTTTTTT.

A single count supports this clone. V gene TRBV6-5 combines with J gene TRBJ2-7, with TRBD2 identical over 10 bases. This CDR3 is built from 16 residues. J lost 3 bases, V lost 3 bases, and 8 bases had no gene match. Germline V gene data show CDR1 as MNHEY and CDR2 as SVGAGI. CDR3 amino acids: CASSYSGGLSYYEQYF. In DNA, the CDR3 is TGTGCCAGCAGTTATAGCGGGGGGCTTTCCTACTACGAGCAGTACTTC.

This rearrangement joins TRBV30 to TRBJ1-2; D gene ambiguous. This CDR3 comprises 11 residues. Germline V CDR1 and CDR2: GTSNPN, SVGIG (reference sequence). The V end was cut by 2 bases, the J end by 6 bases, with 7 bases between. The CDR3 DNA reads as TGTGCCTGGAGTAGCGGGGATGGCTACACCTTC. Amino acids: CAWSSGDGYTF.

This clone appeared a single time. The rearrangement links TRBV4-1 to TRBJ2-5; 10 positions match TRBD2. CDR1 MGHRA and CDR2 YSYEKL come from the germline V gene. CDR3 length: 14 amino acids. The trim removed 4 bases at V and 4 bases at J, leaving 3 bases unmatched. The CDR3 DNA follows: TGCGCCAGCAGCCTAGCGGGGGGCACAGAGACCCAGTACTTC. As protein: CASSLAGGTETQYF.

This chain uses TRBV5-6 with TRBJ1-2; D not certain. Trimming left V 0 bases short and J 6 bases short, with 9 bases between. Germline V gives CDR1 SGHDT, CDR2 YYEEEE. The length of the CDR3 is 13 residues. The DNA for the CDR3 is TGTGCCAGCAGCTTGGGCGGGATGGATGGCTACACCTTC. It translates to CASSLGGMDGYTF.

The rearrangement links TRBV19 to TRBJ2-5, with TRBD1 matching 9 bases. V lost 7 bases to trimming and J lost 1 base; unmatched junction nucleotides: 10. The V gene's germline CDR1 is LNHDA and CDR2 SQIVND (reference sequence). The CDR3 covers 16 residues. CDR3 sequence reads: CASTVTGTGSQETQYF. The CDR3 region has the DNA TGTGCCAGTACCGTTACCGGGACAGGGTCCCAAGAGACCCAGTACTTC.

The chain has TRBV7-9 and TRBJ2-7, with 12 positions matching TRBD1. CDR3 length: 19 residues. Germline lookup yields CDR1 SEHNR and CDR2 FQNEAQ (reference sequence). V trimming: 0 bases; J trimming: 0 bases; junction bases outside the gene matches: 9. Here the CDR3 DNA reads TGTGCCAGCAGCTTAGCGGGGACAGGGGGCGGGTGGTCCTCCTACGAGCAGTACTTC. As protein: CASSLAGTGGGWSSYEQYF.